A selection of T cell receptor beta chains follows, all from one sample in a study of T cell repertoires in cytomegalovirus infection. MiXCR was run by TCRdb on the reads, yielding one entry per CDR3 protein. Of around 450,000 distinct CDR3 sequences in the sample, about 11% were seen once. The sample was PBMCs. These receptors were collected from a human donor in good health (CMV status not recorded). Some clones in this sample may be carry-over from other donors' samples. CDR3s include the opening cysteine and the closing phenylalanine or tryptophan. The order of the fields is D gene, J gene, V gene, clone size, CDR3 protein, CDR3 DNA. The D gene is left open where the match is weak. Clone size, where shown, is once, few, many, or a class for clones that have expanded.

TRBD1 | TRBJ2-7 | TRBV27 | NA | CASSPIPGTGLHEQYF | TGTGCCAGCAGTCCGATTCCCGGGACAGGTCTCCACGAGCAGTACTTC
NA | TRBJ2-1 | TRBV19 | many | CASSTDYNEQFF | TGTGCCAGTAGTACGGACTACAATGAGCAGTTCTTC
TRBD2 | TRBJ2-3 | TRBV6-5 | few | CASSSFGGASTDTQYF | TGTGCCAGCAGTTCATTCGGGGGGGCTAGCACAGATACGCAGTATTTT
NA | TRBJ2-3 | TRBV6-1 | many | CASSGSAGITDTQYF | TGTGCCAGCAGCGGTTCGGCGGGAATCACAGATACGCAGTATTTT
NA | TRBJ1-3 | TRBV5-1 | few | CASSLQPRSGNTIYF | TGCGCCAGCAGCTTACAGCCCCGCTCTGGAAACACCATATATTTT
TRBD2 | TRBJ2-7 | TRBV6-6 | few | CASSYGTSGGNAYEQYF | TGTGCCAGCAGTTACGGGACTAGCGGGGGCAATGCCTACGAGCAGTACTTC
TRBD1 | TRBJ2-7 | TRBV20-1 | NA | CSARKGGQGTEQYF | TGCAGTGCTAGAAAGGGGGGACAGGGGACCGAGCAGTACTTC
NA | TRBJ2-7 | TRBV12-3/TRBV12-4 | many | CASRPGAARYEQYF | TGTGCCAGCAGACCGGGAGCTGCCCGCTACGAGCAGTACTTC
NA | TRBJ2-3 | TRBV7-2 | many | CASSPYSGDTQYF | TGTGCCAGCAGCCCCTATTCTGGGGATACGCAGTATTTT
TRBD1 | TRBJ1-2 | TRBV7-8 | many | CASSLGGQGTTPFTF | TGTGCCAGCAGCTTAGGGGGACAGGGGACAACCCCCTTCACCTTC
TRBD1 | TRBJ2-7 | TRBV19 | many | CASSILPGQGASYEQYF | TGTGCCAGTAGTATACTACCGGGACAGGGAGCGTCCTACGAGCAGTACTTC
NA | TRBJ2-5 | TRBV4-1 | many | CASSQNPLLQETQYF | TGCGCCAGCAGCCAAAACCCCCTCCTACAAGAGACCCAGTACTTC
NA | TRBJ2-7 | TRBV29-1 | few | CSVEEQGYEQYF | TGCAGCGTTGAAGAACAGGGCTACGAGCAGTACTTC
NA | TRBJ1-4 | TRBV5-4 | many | CASSSNSQGEKLFF | TGTGCCAGCAGCAGTAACAGTCAAGGAGAAAAACTGTTTTTT
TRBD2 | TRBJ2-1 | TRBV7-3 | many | CASSSNLAGSSYNEQFF | TGTGCCAGCAGCTCAAATTTAGCGGGAAGCTCCTACAATGAGCAGTTCTTC
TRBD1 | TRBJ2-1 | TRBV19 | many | CASSDRGESSYNEQFF | TGTGCCAGTAGCGACAGGGGAGAGAGCTCCTACAATGAGCAGTTCTTC
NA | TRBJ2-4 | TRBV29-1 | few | CSVARGLAAKNIQYF | TGCAGCGTGGCCCGGGGGCTTGCGGCCAAAAACATTCAGTACTTC
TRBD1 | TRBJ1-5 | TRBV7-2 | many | CASSDGTVYSNQPQHF | TGTGCCAGCAGCGACGGGACAGTTTATAGCAATCAGCCCCAGCATTTT